This TCR beta chain was observed in a study of T cell responses to AZD1222 COVID-19 vaccine. Whole-study context: Second doses at about 4 or about 12 weeks were pooled. General study results and limits: Sampling captured repertoires only after the peak T cell response. The sample set comprised mostly white British donors with more females, and clonal diversity was possibly underestimated.

Germline V gives CDR1 SGHKS, CDR2 YYEKEE (reference sequence). The CDR3 is 17 amino acids. V lost 2 bases and J lost 3; bases outside the gene matches: 6. Clones were sequenced by immunoSEQ multiplex PCR, and TCRdb holds only the in-frame ones, with some missing. The repertoire holds roughly 100,000 clones, with roughly 88% as singletons. In the case of this clone: Its antigen remains unknown.

The sequences come from peripheral blood, collected on day 0 of AZD1222 vaccination. The chain combines TRBV5-5 with TRBJ2-1; TRBD2 aligns across 12 bases. The sequence was collected from an adult in good health. The CDR3 bases are TGTGCCAGCAGCTTAGCTAGCGGGGGGGCGGTCTACAATGAGCAGTTCTTC. Amino acid sequence: CASSLASGGAVYNEQFF.